Presented here are 8 T cell receptor beta chains from one specimen sequenced in a study of memory B cells and T cells in multiple sclerosis. Stimulus-free culture yielded autoproliferating CFSE-dim and non-proliferating CFSE-high T cells, each sequenced separately. Cultures began with some 52 million CFSE-labeled PBMCs, unstimulated for roughly 7 days, with replicate wells pooled. Clones were sequenced by immunoSEQ multiplex PCR, and TCRdb holds only the in-frame ones, with some missing. The sample yields some 49,000 clones, around 80% seen once. Their specific antigens are unknown. Material for sequencing was PBMCs from blood kept in culture. These receptor sequences come from a human donor with multiple sclerosis.

This clone has a handful of counts. In nucleotides, the CDR3 is TGTGCCAGCGGGGTGGAAGCTTTCTTT. It yields the protein CASGVEAFF. The chain carries TRBV7-9 and TRBJ1-1; unclear D gene. The CDR3 loop spans 9 amino acids. Deletions cut 8 bases from V and 8 bases from J, with 6 bases between. Germline loops: CDR1 SEHNR, CDR2 FQNEAQ (reference sequence). The complete variable domain, with remaining parts taken from reference TRBV7-9 and TRBJ1-1, reads DTGVSQNPRHKITKRGQNVTFRCDPISEHNRLYWYRQTLGQGPEFLTYFQNEAQLEKSRLLSDRFSAERPKGSFSTLEIQRTEQGDSAMYLCASGVEAFFGQGTRLTVV.

The chain uses TRBV19 and TRBJ1-4, with TRBD1 matching 9 bases. Germline V gives CDR1 LNHDA, CDR2 SQIVND (reference sequence). The V segment lost 5 bases and the J segment 4 bases; nucleotides outside the gene matches: 11. The CDR3 spans 17 residues. As DNA, the CDR3 is TGTGCCAGTAGTGGCGGGACAGGGACCCTTTATAATGAAAAACTGTTTTTT. As protein: CASSGGTGTLYNEKLFF. The entire variable domain, with the rest obtained from reference TRBV19 and TRBJ1-4, is as follows: DGGITQSPKYLFRKEGQNVTLSCEQNLNHDAMYWYRQDPGQGLRLIYYSQIVNDFQKGDIAEGYSVSREKKESFPLTVTSAQKNPTAFYLCASSGGTGTLYNEKLFFGSGTQLSVL.

The V gene is TRBV27, the J gene TRBJ1-2, with 7 bases identical to TRBD1. V dropped 10 bases and J dropped 0; count of bases not matched to a gene: 11. CDR1 MNHEY and CDR2 SMNVEV come from the germline V gene (reference sequence). The CDR3 is 15 amino acids. CDR3 DNA sequence: TGTGCCACCATTTCACGGGACAGTTCTAACTATGGCTACACCTTC. It specifies CATISRDSSNYGYTF.

The J gene is TRBJ2-5, the V gene TRBV7-6; the match to TRBD2 covers 16 bases. The J segment lost 7 bases and the V segment lost 5 bases, leaving 13 bases of the junction unmatched. CDR1 SGHVS and CDR2 FNYEAQ come from the germline V gene. The CDR3 loop spans 18 amino acids. CDR3 nucleotide sequence: TGTGCCAGCAGCGCGGGGACTAGCGGGGGGGCGGCCAAGAGGACCCAGTACTTC. Translating it yields CASSAGTSGGAAKRTQYF.

The CDR3 nucleotides read TGCGCCAGCAGCCAAGACGCCACCGGGGTGAACACTGAAGCTTTCTTT. This sequence encodes CASSQDATGVNTEAFF. The chain combines TRBV4-3 with TRBJ1-1, with no clear D. The CDR3 is made up of 16 amino acids. V was cut by 0 bases and J by 0 bases, with 11 bases left in between. Per germline, CDR1 LGHNA and CDR2 YSLEER.

The chain joins TRBV6-1 to TRBJ1-6, with TRBD1 identical over 7 bases. Per the germline V gene, CDR1 is MNHNS and CDR2 is SASEGT. The CDR3 runs to 14 residues. Germline trimming cut 3 bases from V and 5 bases from J; bases unmatched to any gene: 1. This CDR3 is CASSDRGDNSPLHF. For the CDR3, the DNA is TGTGCCAGCAGTGACAGGGGGGATAATTCACCCCTCCACTTT.

This clone has a single count. The chain links TRBV7-2 to TRBJ2-7, with D possibly TRBD1 on 5 matching bases. V was trimmed by 6 bases and J by 0 bases, leaving 9 bases between them. The CDR3 runs 13 residues. The germline CDR1 and CDR2 sequences are SGHTA and FQGNSA. The CDR3 sequence is CASRGPVSYEQYF. The CDR3 DNA is TGTGCCAGCAGGGGGCCGGTCTCCTACGAGCAGTACTTC.

The chain combines TRBV7-9 with TRBJ1-1, with D maybe TRBD1 (5 bases). Trimming left V 1 base short and J 9 bases short, with 21 bases between. Germline CDR1 and CDR2: SEHNR and FQNEAQ (reference sequence). This CDR3 has 16 amino acids. The CDR3 DNA follows: TGTGCCAGCAGCTTAGACTTACTAGAGGGTGAGGGGAAAGCTTTCTTT. Protein: CASSLDLLEGEGKAFF.